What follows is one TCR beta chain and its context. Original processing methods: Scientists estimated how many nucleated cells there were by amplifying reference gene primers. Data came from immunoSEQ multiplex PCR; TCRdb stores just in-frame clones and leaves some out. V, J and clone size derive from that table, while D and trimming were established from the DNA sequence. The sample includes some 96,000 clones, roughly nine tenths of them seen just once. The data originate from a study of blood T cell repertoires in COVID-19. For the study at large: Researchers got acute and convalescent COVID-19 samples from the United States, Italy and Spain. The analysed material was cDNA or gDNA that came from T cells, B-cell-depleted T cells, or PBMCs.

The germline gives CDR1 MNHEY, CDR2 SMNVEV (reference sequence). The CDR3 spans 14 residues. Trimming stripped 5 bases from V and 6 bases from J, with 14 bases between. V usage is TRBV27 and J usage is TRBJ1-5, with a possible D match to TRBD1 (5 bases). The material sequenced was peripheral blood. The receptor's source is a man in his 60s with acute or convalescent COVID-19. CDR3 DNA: TGTGCCAGCAGTCCGAAAAACGGGGGTCAGCCCCAGCATTTT. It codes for CASSPKNGGQPQHF.